Shown below are 11 T cell receptor beta chains from a single sample sequenced in a study of blood T cell repertoires in COVID-19. The table came from immunoSEQ multiplex PCR; TCRdb's copy has only in-frame clones and leaves some out. In the table there are roughly 77,000 clones, roughly four fifths of which are singletons. Sequences were obtained from peripheral blood. Source of these receptors: a man aged 55-75 years with COVID-19, enrolled during active disease.

This rearrangement joins TRBV6-5 to TRBJ2-4, with 7 nucleotides matching TRBD1. This CDR3 region has 15 residues. V lost 6 bases and J lost 4; bases outside the gene matches: 9. The germline gives CDR1 MNHEY, CDR2 SVGAGI. This CDR3 reads CASRPTGELKNIQYF. CDR3 sequence (DNA): TGTGCCAGCAGGCCTACAGGGGAGCTAAAAAACATTCAGTACTTC.

The chain is built from TRBV27 and TRBJ1-6; D possibly corresponds to TRBD1 (5 bases). CDR1 and CDR2 from the germline V gene are MNHEY and SMNVEV (reference sequence). The CDR3 is 13 amino acids. V lost 6 bases and J 5 bases, leaving 8 bases between the germline ends. The CDR3 region has the DNA TGTGCCAGCAGGGACACCAATAATTCACCCCTCCACTTT. Protein sequence: CASRDTNNSPLHF.

The table lists this clone with many counts. V is TRBV9 and J is TRBJ2-7; a weak D match, TRBD2 (6 bases). Germline CDR1 SGDLS, CDR2 YYNGEE. Deletions cut 4 bases from V and 2 bases from J, with 13 bases between. This CDR3 region has 14 residues. The CDR3 coding sequence is TGTGCCAGCAGCCCCCGAGCGGGTCCCTACGAGCAGTACTTC. Amino acid sequence: CASSPRAGPYEQYF.

This chain uses TRBV11-2 with TRBJ2-7; 7 bases match TRBD1. CDR1 and CDR2 (germline): SGHAT, FQNNGV. V was pared by 4 bases and J by 0 bases, with 3 bases of the junction left unmatched. The CDR3 runs 14 residues. Written as DNA, the CDR3 is TGTGCCAGCAGCTCCTACAGGGGCTCCTACGAGCAGTACTTC. Residues: CASSSYRGSYEQYF.

The chain recombines TRBV12-5 with TRBJ2-6; a weak D match, TRBD1 (5 bases). CDR1 is LGHNT and CDR2 is FRNRAP in the germline V gene. This CDR3 comprises 17 residues. The V gene lost 2 bases and the J gene lost 0 bases, with 11 bases spanning the gap. As DNA, the CDR3 is TGTGCTAGTGGTTTGACCGGACAAACCTCTGGGGCCAACGTCCTGACTTTC. Translation gives CASGLTGQTSGANVLTF.

The chain joins TRBV5-5 to TRBJ1-1; possibly TRBD1 for D (5 bases). The germline V gene has CDR1 SGHKS and CDR2 YYEKEE (reference sequence). The CDR3 is 16 residues long. With 3 bases removed from V and 2 bases from J, the gap between germline ends came to 17 bases. The CDR3 nucleotides read TGTGCCAGCAGCTCACATCCCTCGACAGTTAACACTGAAGCTTTCTTT. Amino acid sequence: CASSSHPSTVNTEAFF.

This rearrangement joins TRBV5-6 to TRBJ2-3, with TRBD1 identical over 7 bases. The J segment lost 2 bases and the V segment lost 4 bases, leaving 16 bases of the junction unmatched. Germline assignment: CDR1 SGHDT and CDR2 YYEEEE. The CDR3 length is 18 residues. CDR3 protein: CASSAQLSRQGLTDTQYF. For the CDR3, the DNA is TGTGCCAGCAGCGCACAGCTCTCCCGACAGGGCCTCACAGATACGCAGTATTTT.

The J gene is TRBJ1-2, the V gene TRBV6-5, with 11 bases aligning to TRBD1. CDR1 MNHEY and CDR2 SVGAGI come from the germline V gene. This CDR3 has 15 residues. V lost 2 bases to trimming and J lost 4 bases; unmatched junction nucleotides: 3. CDR3: CASSYGTGGFYGYTF. As DNA, the CDR3 is TGTGCCAGCAGTTACGGGACAGGGGGGTTCTATGGCTACACCTTC.

The chain couples TRBV7-2 to TRBJ2-3, with 8 bases matching TRBD2. V dropped 4 bases and J dropped 3; count of bases not matched to a gene: 3. In germline, CDR1 is SGHTA, CDR2 FQGNSA. The CDR3 runs to 14 residues. The CDR3 DNA follows: TGTGCCAGCAGCTCGGGACTAGTTACAGATACGCAGTATTTT. Translated, it gives CASSSGLVTDTQYF.

At least ten counts were recorded for this clone. This chain joins TRBV7-6 and TRBJ2-5; the match to TRBD2 covers 9 bases. With V trimmed by 5 bases and J by 5 bases, 12 bases remained unmatched. CDR3 length equals 16 residues. Germline V CDR1 and CDR2: SGHVS, FNYEAQ. Written as DNA, the CDR3 is TGTGCCAGCAGCCCAATTCAGGCGGGAGGGGTTGAGACCCAGTACTTC. Translated: CASSPIQAGGVETQYF. Looking up the rest from reference TRBV7-6 and TRBJ2-5 gives the full variable domain: GAGVSQSPRYKVTKRGQDVALRCDPISGHVSLYWYRQALGQGPEFLTYFNYEAQQDKSGLPNDRFSAERPEGSISTLTIQRTEQRDSAMYRCASSPIQAGGVETQYFGPGTRLLVL.

This chain links TRBV1 with TRBJ2-7; the DNA was not compared with TRBD2, the D call given in the table. TRBV1 corresponds to a pseudogene. The CDR3 length is 17 residues. The CDR3 sequence is CTSSLNPRTSGGYEQYF. For the CDR3, the DNA is TGCACCAGCAGCCTCAACCCCCGGACTAGCGGGGGATACGAGCAGTACTTC.